One sample yielded the 5 T cell receptor beta chains listed below, sequenced in a study of siplizumab effects on memory and regulatory T cells. Measured with immunoSEQ multiplex PCR; TCRdb has only the in-frame clones, and not every one. The repertoire has tens of thousands of clones, about 90% of them found once; the top ten carry less than 0.35%. Sample: naive CD8+ T cells sorted from blood. All receptors derive from a human donor in good health.

The chain recombines TRBV11-3 with TRBJ2-7, with no clear D. V lost 4 bases and J 6 bases, leaving 16 bases between the germline ends. In germline, CDR1 is SGHNT, CDR2 YENEEA. This CDR3 is 14 amino acids long. The CDR3 is CASSSSESPGEQYF. The CDR3 DNA reads TGTGCCAGCAGCTCAAGCGAGTCCCCTGGCGAGCAGTACTTC.

The chain joins TRBV11-2 to TRBJ2-7; tentative D call: TRBD1 (6 bases). Trimming removed 3 bases from V and 2 bases from J, with 14 bases in between. CDR3 length: 15 amino acids. Germline-derived CDR1 and CDR2 are SGHAT and FQNNGV. CDR3 sequence (DNA): TGTGCCAGCAGCTTGGGACAATATTTAGCCTACGAGCAGTACTTC. This codes for CASSLGQYLAYEQYF.

This sequence joins TRBV19 and TRBJ2-3; D is uncertain. Germline V CDR1 and CDR2: LNHDA, SQIVND (reference sequence). The length of the CDR3 is 14 residues. The ends were cut back, 5 bases at V and 1 base at J, with 10 bases in the middle. The CDR3 here is CASSLLMGTDTQYF. The CDR3 nucleotides are TGTGCCAGTAGTCTCCTTATGGGCACAGATACGCAGTATTTT.

The rearrangement uses TRBV7-9 and TRBJ2-1, with D maybe TRBD1 (5 bases). In germline, CDR1 is SEHNR, CDR2 FQNEAQ (reference sequence). The CDR3 length is 12 residues. V was pared by 1 base and J by 9 bases, with 7 bases between. This CDR3 reads CASSLGQSEQFF. DNA for the CDR3: TGTGCCAGCAGCTTAGGACAGAGTGAGCAGTTCTTC.

The V call is TRBV25-1, the J call TRBJ2-1, with D unclear. Germline V gives CDR1 MGHDK, CDR2 SYGVNS. The CDR3 consists of 12 residues. V dropped 4 bases and J dropped 7 bases, with 8 bases sitting between them. The chain's CDR3 is CASSVGWNEQFF. The CDR3 DNA is TGTGCCAGCAGTGTAGGATGGAATGAGCAGTTCTTC.